This section outlines one TCR beta chain sequence together with its context. Produced via immunoSEQ multiplex PCR; TCRdb's table is partial and in-frame only. Among about 39,000 clones listed, approximately 80% were seen once. The data derive from a study of PD-1 blockade in mismatch repair-deficient tumors. Every patient had mismatch repair deficiency by PCR or immunohistochemistry. TCR sequencing covered a few patients who responded to pembrolizumab. Germline assignment: CDR1 SGHRS and CDR2 YFSETQ. The CDR3 has 14 residues. The V end was cut by 0 bases, the J end by 2 bases, with 8 bases between. The chain recombines TRBV5-1 with TRBJ1-2; D is perhaps TRBD1 (5 bases). This receptor was identified in an adult with mismatch repair-deficient cancer. Sequenced material: PBMCs, taken less than 40 weeks after starting pembrolizumab. The DNA for the CDR3 is TGCGCCAGCAGCTTGGGACAGAAGAACTATGGCTACACCTTC. Translating it yields CASSLGQKNYGYTF. Complete variable domain (other parts from reference TRBV5-1 and TRBJ1-2): KAGVTQTPRYLIKTRGQQVTLSCSPISGHRSVSWYQQTPGQGLQFLFEYFSETQRNKGNFPGRFSGRQFSNSRSEMNVSTLELGDSALYLCASSLGQKNYGYTFGSGTRLTVV.